The 28 T cell receptor beta chains below come from one sample, sequenced in a study of shared clonotypes between healthy human individuals. Generated by immunoSEQ multiplex PCR, the TCRdb table keeps only in-frame clones and is missing some. Of 760,000 or so clones in the sample, about 97% were seen once. Naivety among CD8 cells was defined by CD45RO negativity and positive CCR7 selection, thereby excluding terminally differentiated effector memory CD45RA+ cells. Material for sequencing was naive CD8+ T cells sorted from blood. Receptors were obtained from a man aged 25 to 40 in good health.

The chain has TRBV13 and TRBJ2-7, with D perhaps assigned TRBD1 or TRBD2 (9 bases each). V dropped 5 bases and J dropped 5 bases, with 28 bases sitting between them. Germline values: CDR1 PRHDT, CDR2 FYEKMQ (reference sequence). The CDR3 contains 18 residues. CDR3 DNA: TGTGCCAGCAGCGGACAGGGGACGAGGACTAGCGTACCCGACGAGCAGTACTTC. Translation gives CASSGQGTRTSVPDEQYF.

V is TRBV5-1 and J is TRBJ2-3; a weak D match, TRBD1 (5 bases). This CDR3 comprises 15 residues. Trimming pared 1 base from V and 0 bases from J, leaving 9 bases between. The germline gives CDR1 SGHRS, CDR2 YFSETQ. CDR3 amino acids: CASSLRGSSTDTQYF. CDR3 coding DNA: TGCGCCAGCAGCTTGAGGGGATCTAGCACAGATACGCAGTATTTT.

The chain joins TRBV11-3 to TRBJ2-3, with 15 bases that match TRBD2. With 5 bases clipped from V and 6 bases from J, the junction kept 6 bases outside the gene matches. The CDR3 has 16 amino acids. The germline V gene encodes CDR1 SGHNT and CDR2 YENEEA. For the CDR3, the DNA is TGTGCCAGCAGCCCACGGACTAGCGGGAGGGCTGATACGCAGTATTTT. As protein: CASSPRTSGRADTQYF.

The chain carries TRBV11-3 and TRBJ2-2, with 8 bases aligning to TRBD1. The CDR3 sequence is 15 residues long. Germline CDR1 SGHNT, CDR2 YENEEA. The V gene end was trimmed by 4 bases and the J gene end by 3 bases; junction bases not matched to a gene: 4. The CDR3 spells CASSYRTGYTGELFF. As DNA, the CDR3 is TGTGCCAGCAGCTATCGGACAGGGTACACCGGGGAGCTGTTTTTT.

This clone appeared a few times. Different DNA sequences within this sample yield the same CDR3. The V call is TRBV29-1, the J call TRBJ2-7, with TRBD1 matching over 7 bases. CDR1 is SQVTM, CDR2 ANQGSEA, per germline. The CDR3 spans 14 residues. The V and J ends lost 1 base and 4 bases, in that order; junction bases with no gene match: 7. CDR3: CSVEGGDSSYEQYF. The DNA of the CDR3 is TGCAGCGTTGAAGGTGGGGACAGTTCATACGAGCAGTACTTC.

The chain combines TRBV7-3 with TRBJ2-6; 7 bases are shared with TRBD1. Germline V gene data show CDR1 as SGHTA and CDR2 as FQGTGA. J lost 3 bases, V lost 1 base, and 6 bases had no gene match. The CDR3 loop spans 17 amino acids. CDR3 coding DNA: TGTGCCAGCAGCTTAAGACAGGGAAGAGGTGGGGCCAACGTCCTGACTTTC. It encodes CASSLRQGRGGANVLTF.

The rearrangement links TRBV29-1 to TRBJ1-5, with a possible D match to TRBD1 (5 bases). Germline V gene data show CDR1 as SQVTM and CDR2 as ANQGSEA. V dropped 5 bases and J dropped 0 bases, with 8 bases sitting between them. The CDR3 is made up of 13 amino acids. The CDR3 loop reads CSVQTDSNQPQHF. The DNA of the CDR3 is TGCAGCGTTCAGACAGATAGCAATCAGCCCCAGCATTTT.

The rearrangement joins TRBV5-4 to TRBJ2-2; D perhaps matches TRBD1 (6 bases). V was cut by 3 bases and J by 2 bases, with 26 bases left in between. The CDR3 consists of 20 residues. CDR1 is SGHNT, CDR2 YYREEE, per germline (reference sequence). The DNA for the CDR3 is TGTGCCAGCAGCTCCCTCCCCGGAACAGGGTTTTTACCTAACACCGGGGAGCTGTTTTTT. Translated: CASSSLPGTGFLPNTGELFF.

The V gene is TRBV7-6, the J gene TRBJ2-5, with D possibly called TRBD1 or TRBD2 (7 bases each). Per germline, CDR1 SGHVS and CDR2 FNYEAQ. The CDR3 runs to 17 residues. Trimming shortened V by 5 bases and J by 0 bases, and 19 bases separated the two germline ends. The CDR3 nucleotides are TGTGCCAGCAGCACTAACCGGGACAGCGGGGACCAAGAGACCCAGTACTTC. Encoded protein: CASSTNRDSGDQETQYF.

The V gene is TRBV7-9, the J gene TRBJ1-2; 8 bases align to TRBD1. This CDR3 comprises 14 residues. Germline V gene data show CDR1 as SEHNR and CDR2 as FQNEAQ (reference sequence). Trimming took 5 bases from V and 2 from J; bases not matched to a gene: 4. DNA of the CDR3: TGTGCCAGCAGCGGGACAGGTTCAAACTATGGCTACACCTTC. It is translated as CASSGTGSNYGYTF.

The rearrangement links TRBV14 to TRBJ2-7; D perhaps matches TRBD1 (6 bases). V was clipped by 4 bases and J by 6 bases, with 16 bases between them. Per germline, CDR1 SGHDN and CDR2 FVKESK. This CDR3 has 14 amino acids. The CDR3 DNA sequence: TGTGCCAGCAGCCCCTTCGGGCAGGGGCCCGAGCAGTACTTC. It yields the protein CASSPFGQGPEQYF.

This chain links TRBV9 with TRBJ1-1; TRBD1 matches 10 bases. The germline V gene has CDR1 SGDLS and CDR2 YYNGEE. The CDR3 has 15 amino acids. V shed 4 bases and J 4 bases; nucleotides not matched to a gene: 7. The CDR3 sequence: CASSLPGTGATEAFF. CDR3 in DNA: TGTGCCAGCAGCTTGCCCGGGACAGGGGCCACTGAAGCTTTCTTT.

V usage is TRBV5-1 and J usage is TRBJ1-3; D might be TRBD1 (5 bases). With 3 bases removed from V and 0 bases from J, the gap between germline ends came to 16 bases. The CDR3 has 17 amino acids. The germline V gene has CDR1 SGHRS and CDR2 YFSETQ. CDR3 coding DNA: TGCGCCAGCAGCTACACTACAGGTGCCGACTCTGGAAACACCATATATTTT. Its protein is CASSYTTGADSGNTIYF. The whole variable domain, remainder taken from reference TRBV5-1 and TRBJ1-3, is KAGVTQTPRYLIKTRGQQVTLSCSPISGHRSVSWYQQTPGQGLQFLFEYFSETQRNKGNFPGRFSGRQFSNSRSEMNVSTLELGDSALYLCASSYTTGADSGNTIYFGEGSWLTVV.

The chain couples TRBV27 to TRBJ2-1; a possible D gene is TRBD2 (5 bases). Germline assignment: CDR1 MNHEY and CDR2 SMNVEV (reference sequence). This CDR3 is built from 14 residues. V lost 6 bases and J lost 4, with 13 bases in between. The DNA for the CDR3 is TGTGCCAGCAGCCATGAGGGCTCTTACAATGAGCAGTTCTTC. This gives the protein CASSHEGSYNEQFF.

The chain links TRBV6-5 to TRBJ1-3; D uncertain. Trimming shortened V by 7 bases and J by 3 bases, and 10 bases separated the two germline ends. The length of the CDR3 is 13 residues. Germline CDR1 reads MNHEY; CDR2 reads SVGAGI. Here the CDR3 DNA reads TGTGCCAGCACCGGGTTAAGTGGAAACACCATATATTTT. The encoded protein is CASTGLSGNTIYF.

The J gene is TRBJ2-7, the V gene TRBV5-1, with D perhaps matching TRBD1 or TRBD2 (5 bases each). The CDR3 totals 17 residues. Trimming stripped 0 bases from V and 3 bases from J, with 19 bases between. Per germline, CDR1 SGHRS and CDR2 YFSETQ. As DNA, the CDR3 is TGCGCCAGCAGCTTGGAGCAGACCGGGACCCTAAACTACGAGCAGTACTTC. This sequence encodes CASSLEQTGTLNYEQYF.

The CDR3 loop reads CASTGTSRQETQYF. As DNA, the CDR3 is TGTGCCAGCACGGGGACTAGTCGCCAAGAGACCCAGTACTTC. V and J are TRBV11-2 and TRBJ2-5; 8 bases map to TRBD2. The V and J ends lost 7 bases and 1 base, in that order; junction bases with no gene match: 5. The CDR3 length is 14 residues. Looked up from germline, CDR1 is SGHAT and CDR2 is FQNNGV. Combining the CDR3 with reference TRBV11-2 and TRBJ2-5 gives the whole variable domain EAGVAQSPRYKIIEKRQSVAFWCNPISGHATLYWYQQILGQGPKLLIQFQNNGVVDDSQLPKDRFSAERLKGVDSTLKIQPAKLEDSAVYLCASTGTSRQETQYFGPGTRLLVL.

The rearrangement uses TRBV11-2 and TRBJ2-7, with TRBD2 as a possible D gene (5 bases). This CDR3 comprises 13 residues. The ends were cut back, 4 bases at V and 6 bases at J, with 13 bases in the middle. CDR1 and CDR2 from the germline V gene are SGHAT and FQNNGV. The CDR3 region is CASSYPFGGEQYF. CDR3 nucleotides: TGTGCCAGCAGCTACCCGTTTGGAGGCGAGCAGTACTTC.

This CDR3 reads CASSILRQGFNQPQHF. Written as DNA, the CDR3 is TGTGCCAGTAGTATCCTGCGACAGGGGTTCAATCAGCCCCAGCATTTT. V is TRBV19 and J is TRBJ1-5; TRBD1 matches 8 bases. The germline CDR1 and CDR2 sequences are LNHDA and SQIVND (reference sequence). The CDR3 is made up of 16 amino acids. Trimming removed 3 bases from V and 3 bases from J; junction bases left unmatched: 7.

The chain couples TRBV27 to TRBJ2-2, with 9 bases that match TRBD1. The CDR3 covers 17 residues. With 6 bases clipped from V and 0 bases from J, the junction kept 8 bases outside the gene matches. Germline-derived CDR1 and CDR2 are MNHEY and SMNVEV (reference sequence). CDR3 in DNA: TGTGCCAGCAGCCCCGGGACAGGGACTTCGAACACCGGGGAGCTGTTTTTT. This translates into CASSPGTGTSNTGELFF.

This clone came up once. DNA for the CDR3: TGCGCCAGCAAACCGGGACAGGGGATGAACACTGAAGCTTTCTTT. This gives the protein CASKPGQGMNTEAFF. The chain couples TRBV4-3 to TRBJ1-1; 10 bases are shared with TRBD1. Germline V gene lookup returns CDR1 LGHNA and CDR2 YSLEER. This CDR3 has 15 residues. The V gene end was trimmed by 7 bases and the J gene end by 0 bases; junction bases not matched to a gene: 5.

The chain carries TRBV13 and TRBJ2-7; D remains unclear. V dropped 3 bases and J dropped 3 bases, with 12 bases sitting between them. CDR3 length: 14 amino acids. The germline CDR1 and CDR2 sequences are PRHDT and FYEKMQ (reference sequence). CDR3 DNA sequence: TGTGCCAGCAGCTTGGGCCGCGGAGACTACGAGCAGTACTTC. Translation gives CASSLGRGDYEQYF.

On this clone itself: The same CDR3 can be traced to other DNA sequences in this sample. The gene calls are TRBV7-9 and TRBJ2-7; D is perhaps TRBD1 (6 bases). CDR1 SEHNR and CDR2 FQNEAQ come from the germline V gene (reference sequence). V dropped 1 base and J dropped 3 bases, with 10 bases sitting between them. CDR3 size: 14 residues. CDR3 nucleotides: TGTGCCAGCAGCTTAGACGGGACACACTACGAGCAGTACTTC. Protein product: CASSLDGTHYEQYF.

CDR3 region: CASSLDFSGVGTGELFF. CDR3 sequence (DNA): TGTGCCAGCAGCTTAGACTTTTCAGGGGTGGGCACCGGGGAGCTGTTTTTT. This chain connects TRBV7-6 to TRBJ2-2, with D tentatively TRBD1 (6 bases). Germline V CDR1 and CDR2: SGHVS, FNYEAQ. The CDR3 is made up of 17 amino acids. V was clipped by 1 base and J by 4 bases, with 16 bases between them.

This clone was observed once. V is TRBV7-9 and J is TRBJ2-7; tentative D call: TRBD2 (6 bases). The CDR3 extends over 15 amino acids. V was shortened by 5 bases and J by 5 bases, with 19 bases between the two germline ends. Germline values: CDR1 SEHNR, CDR2 FQNEAQ (reference sequence). The CDR3 sequence: CASSAGRLRPHEQYF. CDR3 nucleotides: TGTGCCAGCAGCGCCGGGAGACTCAGACCCCACGAGCAGTACTTC.

V and J are TRBV4-1 and TRBJ1-1, with unresolved D. Germline CDR1 and CDR2: MGHRA and YSYEKL. The CDR3 contains 13 residues. Deletions cut 2 bases from V and 12 bases from J, with 16 bases between. The CDR3 region has the DNA TGCGCCAGCAGCCAACTACCGGACCGACAAACTTTCTTT. Its protein is CASSQLPDRQTFF.

The rearrangement uses TRBV2 and TRBJ2-7; TRBD1 aligns across 8 bases. CDR3 size: 15 residues. The V gene end was trimmed by 6 bases and the J gene end by 3 bases; junction bases not matched to a gene: 10. The germline V gene encodes CDR1 SNHLY and CDR2 FYNNEI. This CDR3 reads CASSLLWGQVYEQYF. The DNA for the CDR3 is TGTGCCAGCAGCCTACTTTGGGGACAGGTCTACGAGCAGTACTTC.

The rearrangement links TRBV6-1 to TRBJ2-1; 7 bases match TRBD1. The CDR3 is 13 amino acids. V shed 2 bases, J shed 6 bases, and the junction held 1 base outside the gene matches. In germline, CDR1 is MNHNS, CDR2 SASEGT. CDR3 bases: TGTGCCAGCAGTGAAAACAGGGGCAATGAGCAGTTCTTC. This sequence encodes CASSENRGNEQFF.